These 28 T cell receptor beta chains came from one sample sequenced in a study of CD8 T cells in Susac syndrome. Random hexamers were used to reverse transcribe roughly 0.45 to 1 ug of RNA. MiXCR, applied by TCRdb to the immunoSEQ multiplex PCR reads, yields one record per CDR3 protein. This table holds around 100,000 distinct CDR3 sequences, roughly 96% found once. The sample consisted of CD8+ T cells from PBMCs. These receptors came from a human donor with Susac syndrome.

V and J are TRBV19 and TRBJ2-5; possibly TRBD1 or TRBD2 for D (5 bases each). V was clipped by 3 bases and J by 5 bases, with 13 bases between them. Germline assignment: CDR1 LNHDA and CDR2 SQIVND (reference sequence). The CDR3 spans 14 residues. Written as DNA, the CDR3 is TGTGCCAGTAGTATGGGGACCAAATTGGAGACCCAGTACTTC. Its translation is CASSMGTKLETQYF.

This sequence joins TRBV5-6 and TRBJ2-1; D remains ambiguous. V lost 4 bases and J lost 1, with 9 bases in between. CDR1 is SGHDT, CDR2 YYEEEE, per germline. The CDR3 totals 14 residues. The CDR3 region is CASSTAASYNEQFF. The CDR3 nucleotides read TGTGCCAGCAGCACGGCAGCGTCCTACAATGAGCAGTTCTTC.

The CDR3 region is CASSFGQLSGANVLTF. In DNA form, the CDR3 reads TGCGCCAGCAGCTTCGGACAGCTATCTGGGGCCAACGTCCTGACTTTC. The V gene is TRBV5-1, the J gene TRBJ2-6, with D perhaps matching TRBD1 (6 bases). This CDR3 contains 16 residues. V lost 2 bases to trimming and J lost 1 base, with 10 bases between them. Germline V gene lookup returns CDR1 SGHRS and CDR2 YFSETQ.

The chain joins TRBV19 to TRBJ2-4; D is perhaps TRBD2 (6 bases). V dropped 9 bases and J dropped 9 bases, with 12 bases sitting between them. The CDR3 contains 11 residues. Looked up from germline, CDR1 is LNHDA and CDR2 is SQIVND (reference sequence). The DNA of the CDR3 is TGTGCCAGCGGGACTGGTCGCATTCAGTACTTC. The encoded protein is CASGTGRIQYF.

The V call is TRBV27, the J call TRBJ1-2, with unresolved D. CDR3 length: 13 amino acids. The germline V gene encodes CDR1 MNHEY and CDR2 SMNVEV (reference sequence). V dropped 3 bases and J dropped 7 bases, with 12 bases sitting between them. CDR3 in DNA: TGTGCCAGCAGTTTCGGGGAGGGTACTGGCTACACCTTC. Translated, it gives CASSFGEGTGYTF.

The V call is TRBV20-1, the J call TRBJ1-2; D remains unclear. Germline CDR1 is DFQATT and CDR2 is SNEGSKA (reference sequence). This CDR3 contains 11 residues. The V gene lost 0 bases and the J gene lost 8 bases, with 7 bases spanning the gap. The CDR3 reads CSAREGYGYTF. The DNA for the CDR3 is TGCAGTGCTAGAGAAGGATACGGCTACACCTTC.

V and J are TRBV6-4 and TRBJ2-2; 9 bases are shared with TRBD1. J gave up 3 bases and V 6 bases, and 5 bases lay outside the gene matches. The CDR3 spans 15 residues. Germline CDR1 MRHNA, CDR2 SNTAGT. CDR3 amino acids: CASSPRTGDTGELFF. The CDR3 bases are TGTGCCAGCAGCCCTCGGACAGGGGACACCGGGGAGCTGTTTTTT.

CDR3 bases: TGTGCCAGCAGTTTGTGGACTCAAAACATTCAGTACTTC. It codes for CASSLWTQNIQYF. V is TRBV28 and J is TRBJ2-4, with D possibly TRBD2 on 5 matching bases. V was pared by 3 bases and J by 5 bases, with 8 bases between. The germline V gene has CDR1 MDHEN and CDR2 SYDVKM. The CDR3 spans 13 residues. Complete variable domain (other parts from reference TRBV28 and TRBJ2-4): DVKVTQSSRYLVKRTGEKVFLECVQDMDHENMFWYRQDPGLGLRLIYFSYDVKMKEKGDIPEGYSVSREKKERFSLILESASTNQTSMYLCASSLWTQNIQYFGAGTRLSVL.

V gene TRBV7-9 combines with J gene TRBJ2-2, with 9 bases matching TRBD2. With V trimmed by 8 bases and J by 6 bases, 10 bases remained unmatched. The CDR3 covers 15 residues. Germline V gene lookup returns CDR1 SEHNR and CDR2 FQNEAQ (reference sequence). The DNA of the CDR3 is TGTGCCAGCGCCGGATGGCTAGCGGGGCCCGGGGAGCTGTTTTTT. This sequence encodes CASAGWLAGPGELFF.

V and J are TRBV11-2 and TRBJ2-3, with D uncertain. The V and J ends lost 5 bases and 8 bases respectively, with 11 bases between them. Germline V lookup: CDR1 SGHAT, CDR2 FQNNGV. This CDR3 spans 12 amino acids. CDR3 bases: TGTGCCAGCAGCCGCCCGGTGGGTACGCAGTATTTT. Protein: CASSRPVGTQYF.

The rearrangement uses TRBV28 and TRBJ1-2; a weak D match, TRBD1 (5 bases). The CDR3 has 13 residues. CDR1 and CDR2 from the germline V gene are MDHEN and SYDVKM. The V gene lost 4 bases and the J gene lost 4 bases, with 10 bases spanning the gap. The CDR3 coding sequence is TGTGCCAGCAGTTCAGGGTCCGCCTATGGCTACACCTTC. It translates to CASSSGSAYGYTF.

The rearrangement joins TRBV3-1 to TRBJ1-1; D is unclear. The CDR3 covers 14 residues. CDR1 is LGHDT and CDR2 is YNNKEL in the germline V gene (reference sequence). V lost 5 bases, J lost 0 bases, and 10 bases lay in between. CDR3 DNA sequence: TGTGCCAGCAGCTCGACACGGGTGAACACTGAAGCTTTCTTT. As protein: CASSSTRVNTEAFF.

The chain links TRBV28 to TRBJ2-7; tentative D call: TRBD2 (5 bases). The CDR3 runs to 14 residues. Germline V gene sequence: CDR1 MDHEN, CDR2 SYDVKM. V lost 4 bases and J 0 bases, leaving 10 bases between the germline ends. The CDR3 bases are TGTGCCAGCAGTTCGAAAGGGAGCTCCTACGAGCAGTACTTC. Translating gives CASSSKGSSYEQYF.

The V gene is TRBV20-1, the J gene TRBJ2-7; D may correspond to TRBD1 or TRBD2 (5 bases each). The CDR3 extends over 13 amino acids. Germline V CDR1 and CDR2: DFQATT, SNEGSKA (reference sequence). V dropped 6 bases and J dropped 3 bases, with 15 bases sitting between them. In DNA, the CDR3 is TGCAGTGCCCCCGGGACGGATAACTACGAGCAGTACTTC. Translation gives CSAPGTDNYEQYF.

The V gene is TRBV7-9, the J gene TRBJ1-5; 10 bases map to TRBD1. The J segment lost 5 bases and the V segment lost 5 bases, leaving 0 bases of the junction unmatched. Per the germline V gene, CDR1 is SEHNR and CDR2 is FQNEAQ (reference sequence). This CDR3 region has 13 residues. The CDR3 here is CASSGQGDQPQHF. Written as DNA, the CDR3 is TGTGCCAGCAGCGGACAGGGGGATCAGCCCCAGCATTTT.

This clonotype showed up just once. The chain employs TRBV13 and TRBJ2-4; 7 bases agree with TRBD2. The trim removed 1 base at V and 0 bases at J, leaving 3 bases unmatched. The CDR3 covers 16 residues. From germline, CDR1 is PRHDT and CDR2 FYEKMQ (reference sequence). The CDR3 DNA sequence: TGTGCCAGCAGCTTAGTTGGGGGGGAAGCCAAAAACATTCAGTACTTC. It is translated as CASSLVGGEAKNIQYF.

The V and J genes are TRBV15 and TRBJ2-2; TRBD2 aligns across 11 bases. Per germline, CDR1 LNHNV and CDR2 YYDKDF (reference sequence). This CDR3 is 15 amino acids long. V dropped 3 bases and J dropped 4; count of bases not matched to a gene: 1. The CDR3: CATSRGLAATGELFF. DNA for the CDR3: TGTGCCACCAGCAGGGGACTAGCGGCCACCGGGGAGCTGTTTTTT.

DNA of the CDR3: TGTGCCAGTAGTATTCGTACGCCTAATGAAAAACTGTTTTTT. It specifies CASSIRTPNEKLFF. This rearrangement joins TRBV19 to TRBJ1-4; no reliable D call. The CDR3 spans 14 residues. CDR1 and CDR2 (germline): LNHDA, SQIVND (reference sequence). V lost 3 bases, J lost 3 bases, and 8 bases lay in between.

The table lists this clonotype with a few counts. The chain is built from TRBV3-1 and TRBJ2-7; D is possibly TRBD2 (5 bases). Between the trimmed V and J ends, which lost 1 base and 6 bases, there was a span of 10 bases. Germline loops: CDR1 LGHDT, CDR2 YNNKEL (reference sequence). This CDR3 region has 13 residues. CDR3 nucleotide sequence: TGTGCCAGCAGCCAAGCGAGAGGACTCGAGCAGTACTTC. This gives the protein CASSQARGLEQYF.

The chain has TRBV7-6 and TRBJ2-3; possible D gene TRBD1, 6 bases. CDR1 is SGHVS, CDR2 FNYEAQ, per germline. Trimming pared 6 bases from V and 0 bases from J, leaving 10 bases between. The CDR3 has 14 residues. For the CDR3, the DNA is TGTGCCAGCAGGGCTAGGGGGAGCACAGATACGCAGTATTTT. It specifies CASRARGSTDTQYF.

The rearrangement uses TRBV25-1 and TRBJ2-3; 7 nucleotides match TRBD1. The CDR3 sequence is 14 residues long. Germline trimming cut 3 bases from V and 6 bases from J; bases unmatched to any gene: 6. Germline assignment: CDR1 MGHDK and CDR2 SYGVNS. The CDR3 sequence is CASSDATGLDTQYF. The CDR3 DNA sequence: TGTGCCAGCAGTGATGCGACAGGGCTGGATACGCAGTATTTT.

V and J are TRBV12-5 and TRBJ2-1; perhaps TRBD1 as D (6 bases). The V gene's germline CDR1 is LGHNT and CDR2 FRNRAP. The CDR3 runs 15 residues. V was clipped by 7 bases and J by 7 bases, with 20 bases between them. Here the CDR3 DNA reads TGTGCTAGTGCTACTGACCGATTAAGGGGGAATGAGCAGTTCTTC. Amino acids: CASATDRLRGNEQFF.

This chain uses TRBV28 with TRBJ2-6; TRBD1 matches at 7 bases. This CDR3 contains 17 residues. CDR1 and CDR2 (germline): MDHEN, SYDVKM. J gave up 0 bases and V 5 bases, and 7 bases lay outside the gene matches. The CDR3 DNA reads as TGTGCCAGCAGTCGAGACAGGGCACCCTCTGGGGCCAACGTCCTGACTTTC. Its protein product is CASSRDRAPSGANVLTF.

The sample holds one count of this clonotype. The chain joins TRBV6-2 or TRBV6-3 to TRBJ1-6; D ambiguous. CDR3 length: 13 residues. V was cut by 8 bases and J by 9 bases, with 14 bases left in between. Germline V gene data show CDR1 as MNHEY and CDR2 as SVGEGT. CDR3 region: CASFSGHVSPLHF. In DNA form, the CDR3 reads TGTGCCAGCTTCTCCGGCCATGTTTCACCCCTCCACTTT.

Comments on this clonotype: One end of the junction is discordant with germline, which a read error may explain. The chain recombines TRBV20-1 with TRBJ2-5; D is possibly TRBD1 or TRBD2 (5 bases each). Germline V gene lookup returns CDR1 DFQATT and CDR2 SNEGSKA (reference sequence). The CDR3 extends over 14 amino acids. CDR3 sequence: CSARGGTDQKTQYF. The CDR3 nucleotides read TGCAGTGCTAGAGGGGGGACGGACCAAAAGACCCAGTACTTC.

V is TRBV6-5 and J is TRBJ2-7; D possibly matches TRBD1 or TRBD2 (5 bases each). Germline loops: CDR1 MNHEY, CDR2 SVGAGI. Between the trimmed V and J ends, which lost 0 bases and 3 bases, there was a span of 9 bases. The CDR3 extends over 14 amino acids. CDR3 residues: CASSYSGTVYEQYF. The CDR3 region has the DNA TGTGCCAGCAGTTACTCCGGGACGGTCTACGAGCAGTACTTC.

V gene TRBV7-6 combines with J gene TRBJ2-7; no reliable D call. CDR1 and CDR2 (germline): SGHVS, FNYEAQ. The CDR3 totals 13 residues. The ends were cut back, 2 bases at V and 5 bases at J, with 10 bases in the middle. The CDR3 DNA reads as TGTGCCAGCAGCTTATTTATATCGGACGAGCAGTACTTC. Its translation: CASSLFISDEQYF.

This chain links TRBV23-1 with TRBJ1-2; a possible D gene is TRBD1 (5 bases). TRBV23-1 is classed as an ORF, of uncertain function. The CDR3 is 13 residues long. The V end was cut by 6 bases, the J end by 4 bases, with 12 bases between. Written as DNA, the CDR3 is TGCGCCAGCAGAGGGGTCTTCGGCTATGGCTACACCTTC. Translation gives CASRGVFGYGYTF.